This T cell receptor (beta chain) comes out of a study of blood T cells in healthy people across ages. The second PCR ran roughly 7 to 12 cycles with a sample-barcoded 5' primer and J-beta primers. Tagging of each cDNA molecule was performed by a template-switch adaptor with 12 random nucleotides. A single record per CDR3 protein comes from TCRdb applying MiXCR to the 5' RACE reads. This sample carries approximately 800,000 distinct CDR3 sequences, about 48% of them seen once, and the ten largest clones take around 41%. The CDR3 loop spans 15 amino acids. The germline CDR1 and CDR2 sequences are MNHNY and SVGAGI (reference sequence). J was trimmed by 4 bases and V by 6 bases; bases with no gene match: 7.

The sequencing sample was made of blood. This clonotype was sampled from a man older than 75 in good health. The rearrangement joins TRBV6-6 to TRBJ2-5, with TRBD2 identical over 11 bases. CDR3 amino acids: CASRLAGGLRETQYF. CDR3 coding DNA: TGTGCCAGCAGGTTAGCGGGAGGGCTCAGAGAGACCCAGTACTTC.